Below, one T cell receptor beta chain is given with its context. The CDR3 is 16 residues long. Germline CDR1 and CDR2: SGHRS and YFSETQ. Trimming took 3 bases from V and 2 from J; bases not matched to a gene: 7. It was with random hexamers that roughly 0.45 to 1 ug RNA was reverse transcribed. The amplification used immunoSEQ multiplex PCR on TCR beta CDR3; it spanned 54 Vbeta and 13 Jbeta. MiXCR, run by TCRdb on the immunoSEQ multiplex PCR reads, gives a single entry per CDR3 protein. The data contain about 140,000 distinct CDR3 sequences, roughly 94% of them singletons. This record belongs to a study of CD8 T cells in Susac syndrome. At the level of the study: Patients with Susac syndrome were therapy-naive, taking corticosteroids, with some also receiving intravenous immunoglobulin, or taking intravenous immunoglobulin alone at the time their blood was drawn.

The study sequenced TCR beta in blood CD8+ and CD4+ T cells. The TEMRA cells underwent FACS enrichment, while the CD8+ and CD4+ T cells underwent negative isolation. This chain links TRBV5-1 with TRBJ2-7; 11 bases map to TRBD2. This TCR came from a human donor with Susac syndrome. The sample comprised CD4+ T cells from PBMCs. The CDR3 sequence: CASSYDLAGGTYEQYF. As DNA, the CDR3 is TGCGCCAGCAGCTACGATCTAGCGGGGGGTACCTACGAGCAGTACTTC.